This T cell receptor (beta chain) stems from a study of CD8 T cells in ankylosing spondylitis (dated by TCRdb to 2016 to 2017). Regarding the study in general: The study profiled T cell receptor beta repertoires in healthy donors and ankylosing spondylitis patients to find disease-linked TCR variants. The whole study cohort included 108 healthy donors and 25 ankylosing spondylitis patients. Peripheral blood was sampled, and synovial fluid was also collected from ankylosing spondylitis patients. General study outcomes and caveats: Some TCR beta motif variants had previously been reported in synovial fluid and blood of reactive arthritis patients, which suggested common disease-initiation mechanisms. The disease-linked clones were reported to be significantly enriched in matched synovial fluid samples from ankylosing spondylitis patients. The disease-linked clones had a CD8+ phenotype and were found at relatively low frequencies in peripheral blood. Blood from ankylosing spondylitis patients appeared to be characterized by a TCR beta motif made up of under ten highly homologous amino acid variants.

The sequencer listed for this sample is Illumina HiSeq 2500. Quantitative 5'-RACE with molecular barcodes was the method used to prepare the TCR beta libraries. As for how the authors treated the data: To identify disease-linked TCR variants, a new computational method was used, one built on a probabilistic model of VDJ rearrangement. TCRdb reworked the public reads: Q25 trimming with fastp, MiXCR clone assembly, productive beta chains retained. One record per CDR3 amino acid sequence lists the most common genes and DNA. It is TCRdb's table, rather than the study itself, that gives the V and J calls and clone size. This sample has under 550,000 distinct CDR3 sequences in its table, and roughly 26% of those were observed once. Clones ranked in the top ten supply over 0.8% of the sample. This clonotype showed up just a few times. It has no known antigen specificity. No per-base quality is available; no much larger clone lies one base away.

CDR1 and CDR2, looked up from the germline V gene, are SGHTA and FQGNSA. The cysteine opens and the valine closes a CDR3 of 15 amino acids. Only the CDR3 region is kept as DNA, spanning 45 bases read in frame from base 1. A distance of 17 bases separates the germline ends of V and J, which lose 2 bases and 6 bases respectively. This TCR was sampled from a male donor with ankylosing spondylitis. The V gene is TRBV7-2 and the J gene is TRBJ2-7, and the D gene may be TRBD2, 6 bases matching. Sequenced sample: blood, either unsorted or a sorted T cell fraction (not recorded which). The nucleotides read TGTGCCAGCAGCTTAAAGGGAGGTGGGCAGGTCGAGCAGTACGTC. Protein translation: CASSLKGGGQVEQYV.